This T cell receptor beta chain was sequenced during a study of T cells in Graves' hyperthyroidism and ophthalmopathy. Study context: Before any treatment, at initial diagnosis, peripheral blood was collected.

What was amplified from RNA transcripts were TCR beta CDR3 regions. Carried out on the TCR CDR3, a first-round RT-PCR used the HTBI primer set. Via MiXCR, TCRdb re-called the multiplex PCR reads, giving one row per CDR3 protein. The data show 600,000 to 800,000 distinct CDR3 sequences, about 35% seen once. Exclusion criteria comprised uncontrolled infection, other autoimmune disease, pregnancy or lactation. Diagnoses were established using clinical symptoms, serum thyroxine and TRAb, thyroid ultrasound and orbital computed tomography. This CDR3 contains 15 residues. Germline assignment: CDR1 LNHDA and CDR2 SQIVND (reference sequence). The V gene end was trimmed by 5 bases and the J gene end by 3 bases; junction bases not matched to a gene: 8. This clonotype appeared many times. Antigen specificity is unknown. Regarding the study as a whole: Most expanded thyroid clonotypes above 0.001 recurred in blood.

This TCR was recovered from a woman aged 40 to 49 with Graves' hyperthyroidism. V usage is TRBV19 and J usage is TRBJ1-1, with 8 bases aligning to TRBD1. The sample consisted of blood. The CDR3, as DNA: TGTGCCAGTAGTCCGGGGGACAGGATCTACACTGAAGCTTTCTTT. This codes for CASSPGDRIYTEAFF.